The source of this T cell receptor beta chain is a study of T cell changes during pregnancy in multiple sclerosis. Clones were sequenced by immunoSEQ multiplex PCR, and TCRdb holds only the in-frame ones, with some missing. The sample has some 74,000 clones, 80% to 95% seen once. CDR1 LNHDA and CDR2 SQIVND come from the germline V gene (reference sequence). The V and J ends lost 5 bases and 8 bases respectively, with 18 bases between them. The CDR3 covers 14 residues. The rearrangement joins TRBV19 to TRBJ1-2; D might be TRBD1 (6 bases). The receptor was derived from a female donor in good health, enrolled as a control in a pregnancy study. Sequences were derived from peripheral blood, sampled after pregnancy. CDR3 in amino acids: CASSLHRDLRGYTF. The CDR3 DNA reads TGTGCCAGTAGTCTCCACAGGGACCTTAGGGGCTACACCTTC. Filled out from reference TRBV19 and TRBJ1-2, the complete variable domain reads DGGITQSPKYLFRKEGQNVTLSCEQNLNHDAMYWYRQDPGQGLRLIYYSQIVNDFQKGDIAEGYSVSREKKESFPLTVTSAQKNPTAFYLCASSLHRDLRGYTFGSGTRLTVV.